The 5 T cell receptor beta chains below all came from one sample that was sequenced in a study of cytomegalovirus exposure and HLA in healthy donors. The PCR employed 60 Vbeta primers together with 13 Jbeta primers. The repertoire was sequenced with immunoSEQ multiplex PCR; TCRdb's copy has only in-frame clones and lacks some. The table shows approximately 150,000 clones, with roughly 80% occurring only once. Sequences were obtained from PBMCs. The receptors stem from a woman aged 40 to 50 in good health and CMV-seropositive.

DNA of the CDR3: TGTGCCAGCAGCTTGGACAGGGGGGGTAACTATGGCTACACCTTC. Translating gives CASSLDRGGNYGYTF. The rearrangement uses TRBV5-4 and TRBJ1-2; TRBD1 matches at 8 bases. The trim removed 0 bases at V and 1 base at J, leaving 2 bases unmatched. Germline V gene lookup returns CDR1 SGHNT and CDR2 YYREEE (reference sequence). CDR3 length: 15 residues.

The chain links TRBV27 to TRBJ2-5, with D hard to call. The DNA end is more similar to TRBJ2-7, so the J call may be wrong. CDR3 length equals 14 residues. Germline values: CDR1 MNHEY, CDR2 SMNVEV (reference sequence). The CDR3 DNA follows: TGTGCCAGCAGGAAGACACAACTCTCCTACGAGCAGTACTTC. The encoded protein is CASRKTQLSYEQYF.

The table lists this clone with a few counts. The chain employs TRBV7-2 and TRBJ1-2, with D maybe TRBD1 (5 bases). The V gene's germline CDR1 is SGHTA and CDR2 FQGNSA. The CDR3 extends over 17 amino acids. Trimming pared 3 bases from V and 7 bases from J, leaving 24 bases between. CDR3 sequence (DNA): TGTGCCAGCAGCTTCATGGTGGGGCCAGGGATAAGAGGTGGCTACACCTTC. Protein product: CASSFMVGPGIRGGYTF.

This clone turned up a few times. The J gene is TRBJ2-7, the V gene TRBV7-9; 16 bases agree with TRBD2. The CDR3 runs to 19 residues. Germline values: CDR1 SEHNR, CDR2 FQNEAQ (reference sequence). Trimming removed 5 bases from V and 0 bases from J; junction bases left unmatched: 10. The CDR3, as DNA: TGTGCCAGCAGCCCGGGACTAGCGGGGGGGCCTGAACCCTCCTACGAGCAGTACTTC. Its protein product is CASSPGLAGGPEPSYEQYF.

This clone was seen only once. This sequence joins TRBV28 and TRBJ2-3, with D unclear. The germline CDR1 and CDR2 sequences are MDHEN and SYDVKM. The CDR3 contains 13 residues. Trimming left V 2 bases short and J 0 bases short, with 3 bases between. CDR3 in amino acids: CASSLTSTDTQYF. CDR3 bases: TGTGCCAGCAGTTTAACTAGCACAGATACGCAGTATTTT. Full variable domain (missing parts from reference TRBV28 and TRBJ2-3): DVKVTQSSRYLVKRTGEKVFLECVQDMDHENMFWYRQDPGLGLRLIYFSYDVKMKEKGDIPEGYSVSREKKERFSLILESASTNQTSMYLCASSLTSTDTQYFGPGTRLTVL.